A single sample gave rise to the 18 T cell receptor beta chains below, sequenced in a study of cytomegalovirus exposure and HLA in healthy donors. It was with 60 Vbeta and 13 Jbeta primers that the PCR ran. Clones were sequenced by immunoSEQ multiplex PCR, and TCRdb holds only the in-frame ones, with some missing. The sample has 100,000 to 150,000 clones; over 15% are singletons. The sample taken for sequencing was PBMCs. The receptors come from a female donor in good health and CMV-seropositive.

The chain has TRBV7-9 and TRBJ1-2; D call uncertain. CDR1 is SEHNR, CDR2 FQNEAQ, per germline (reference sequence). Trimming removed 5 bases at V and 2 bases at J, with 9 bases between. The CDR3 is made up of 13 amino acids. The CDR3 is CASSRTANYGYTF. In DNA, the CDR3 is TGTGCCAGCAGCCGCACAGCCAACTATGGCTACACCTTC.

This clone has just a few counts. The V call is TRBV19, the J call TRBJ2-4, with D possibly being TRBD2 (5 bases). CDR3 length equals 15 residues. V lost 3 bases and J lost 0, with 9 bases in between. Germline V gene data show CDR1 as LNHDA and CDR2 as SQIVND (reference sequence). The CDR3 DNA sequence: TGTGCCAGTAGTATTACGGGGAAAGCCAAAAACATTCAGTACTTC. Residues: CASSITGKAKNIQYF.

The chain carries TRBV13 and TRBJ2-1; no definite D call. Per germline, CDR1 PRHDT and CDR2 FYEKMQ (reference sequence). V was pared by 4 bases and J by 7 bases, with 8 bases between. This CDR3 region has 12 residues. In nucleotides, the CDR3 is TGTGCCAGCAGCTCTCCTCTGAATGAGCAGTTCTTC. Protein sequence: CASSSPLNEQFF. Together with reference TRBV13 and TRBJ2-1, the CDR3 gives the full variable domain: AAGVIQSPRHLIKEKRETATLKCYPIPRHDTVYWYQQGPGQDPQFLISFYEKMQSDKGSIPDRFSAQQFSDYHSELNMSSLELGDSALYFCASSSPLNEQFFGPGTRLTVL.

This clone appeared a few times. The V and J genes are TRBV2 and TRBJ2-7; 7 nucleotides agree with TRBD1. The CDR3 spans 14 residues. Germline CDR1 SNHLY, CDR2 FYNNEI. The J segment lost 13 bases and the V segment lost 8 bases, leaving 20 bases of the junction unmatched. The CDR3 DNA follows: TGTGCCAGCCGGGGACAGCATGGACCGCTAGCCCTTTACTTC. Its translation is CASRGQHGPLALYF. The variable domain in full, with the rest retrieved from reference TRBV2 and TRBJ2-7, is EPEVTQTPSHQVTQMGQEVILRCVPISNHLYFYWYRQILGQKVEFLVSFYNNEISEKSEIFDDQFSVERPDGSNFTLKIRSTKLEDSAMYFCASRGQHGPLALYFGPGTRLTVT.

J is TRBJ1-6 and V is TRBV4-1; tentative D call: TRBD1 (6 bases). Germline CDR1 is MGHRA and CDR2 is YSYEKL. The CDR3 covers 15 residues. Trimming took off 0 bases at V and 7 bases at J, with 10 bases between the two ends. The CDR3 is CASSQDGQGNSPLHF. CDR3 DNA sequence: TGCGCCAGCAGCCAAGACGGGCAGGGGAATTCACCCCTCCACTTT.

In DNA, the CDR3 is TGCGCCAGCAGCCAAGTGTGGAGCTCCTACAATGAGCAGTTCTTC. Translation: CASSQVWSSYNEQFF. The rearrangement links TRBV4-3 to TRBJ2-1; D ambiguous. V was trimmed by 1 base and J by 0 bases, leaving 7 bases between them. The length of the CDR3 is 15 residues. Germline values: CDR1 LGHNA, CDR2 YSLEER.

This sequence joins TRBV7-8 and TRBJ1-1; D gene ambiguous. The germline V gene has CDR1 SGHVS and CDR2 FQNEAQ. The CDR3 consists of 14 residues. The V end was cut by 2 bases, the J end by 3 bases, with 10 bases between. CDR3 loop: CASSLTGSHTEAFF. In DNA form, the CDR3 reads TGTGCCAGCAGCTTAACGGGGTCCCACACTGAAGCTTTCTTT.

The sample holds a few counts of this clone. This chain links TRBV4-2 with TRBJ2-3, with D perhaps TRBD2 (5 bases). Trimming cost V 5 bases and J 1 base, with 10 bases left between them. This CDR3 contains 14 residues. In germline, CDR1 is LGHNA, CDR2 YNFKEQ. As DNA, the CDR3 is TGTGCCAGCAGCGTAGGACTCGGCACAGATACGCAGTATTTT. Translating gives CASSVGLGTDTQYF.

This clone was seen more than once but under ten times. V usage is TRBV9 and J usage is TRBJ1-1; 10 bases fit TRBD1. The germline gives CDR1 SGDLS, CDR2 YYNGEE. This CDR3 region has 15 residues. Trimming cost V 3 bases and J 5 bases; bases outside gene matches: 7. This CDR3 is CASSAGTGAGTEAFF. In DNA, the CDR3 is TGTGCCAGCAGCGCCGGGACAGGGGCTGGGACTGAAGCTTTCTTT.

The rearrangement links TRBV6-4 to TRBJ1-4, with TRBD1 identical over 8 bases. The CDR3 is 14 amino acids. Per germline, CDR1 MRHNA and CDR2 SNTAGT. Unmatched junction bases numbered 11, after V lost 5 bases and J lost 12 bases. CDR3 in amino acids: CASSPDRGTGELFF. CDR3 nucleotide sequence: TGTGCCAGCAGTCCCGACAGGGGTACTGGGGAACTGTTTTTT.

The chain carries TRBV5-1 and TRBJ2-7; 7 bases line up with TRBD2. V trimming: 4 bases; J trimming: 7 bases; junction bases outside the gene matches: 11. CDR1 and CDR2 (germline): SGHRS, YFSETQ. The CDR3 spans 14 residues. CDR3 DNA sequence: TGCGCCAGCAGCCCGGTCGCGGGAGCGAAAGAGCAGTACTTC. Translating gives CASSPVAGAKEQYF.

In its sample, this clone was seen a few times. DNA for the CDR3: TGCGCCAGCAGCCGGACAGGCTTCACAGATACGCAGTATTTT. This codes for CASSRTGFTDTQYF. The gene calls are TRBV5-1 and TRBJ2-3; 7 bases fit TRBD1. CDR3 length: 14 amino acids. Trimming at V came to 4 bases and at J to 2 bases, leaving 4 bases not matched to a gene. Germline V lookup: CDR1 SGHRS, CDR2 YFSETQ.

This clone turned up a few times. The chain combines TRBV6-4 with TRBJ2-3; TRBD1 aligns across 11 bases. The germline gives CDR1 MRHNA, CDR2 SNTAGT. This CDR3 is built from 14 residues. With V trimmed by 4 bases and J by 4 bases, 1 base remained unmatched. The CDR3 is CASSGTGGADTQYF. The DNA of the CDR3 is TGTGCCAGCAGTGGGACAGGGGGCGCAGATACGCAGTATTTT.

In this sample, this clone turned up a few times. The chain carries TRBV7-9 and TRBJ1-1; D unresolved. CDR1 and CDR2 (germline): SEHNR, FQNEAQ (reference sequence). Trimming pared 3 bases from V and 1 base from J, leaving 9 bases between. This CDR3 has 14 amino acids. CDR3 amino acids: CASSFFRSNTEAFF. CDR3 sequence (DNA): TGTGCCAGCAGCTTTTTCAGATCGAACACTGAAGCTTTCTTT.

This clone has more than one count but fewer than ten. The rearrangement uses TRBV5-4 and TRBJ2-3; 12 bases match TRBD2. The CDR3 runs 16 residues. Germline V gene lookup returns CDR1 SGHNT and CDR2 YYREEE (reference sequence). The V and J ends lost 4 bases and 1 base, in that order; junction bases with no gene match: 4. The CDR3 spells CASSTGLAGRTDTQYF. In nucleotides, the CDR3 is TGTGCCAGCAGCACAGGACTAGCGGGACGCACAGATACGCAGTATTTT.

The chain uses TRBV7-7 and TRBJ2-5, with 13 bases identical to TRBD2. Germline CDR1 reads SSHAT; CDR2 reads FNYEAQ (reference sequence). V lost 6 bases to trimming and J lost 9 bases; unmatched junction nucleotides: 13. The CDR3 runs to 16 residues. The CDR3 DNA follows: TGTGCCAGCAGTTTAACCGGGACTAGCGGGACCCGGGCCCAGTACTTC. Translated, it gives CASSLTGTSGTRAQYF. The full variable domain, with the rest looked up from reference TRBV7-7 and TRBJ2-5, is GAGVSQSPRYKVTKRGQDVTLRCDPISSHATLYWYQQALGQGPEFLTYFNYEAQPDKSGLPSDRFSAERPEGSISTLTIQRTEQRDSAMYRCASSLTGTSGTRAQYFGPGTRLLVL.

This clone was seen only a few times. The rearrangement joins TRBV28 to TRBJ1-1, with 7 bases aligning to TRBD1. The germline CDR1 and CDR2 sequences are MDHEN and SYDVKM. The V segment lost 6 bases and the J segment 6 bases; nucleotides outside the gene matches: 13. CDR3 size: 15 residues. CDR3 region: CASSLPTGVRSEAFF. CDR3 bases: TGTGCCAGCAGCCTGCCAACAGGGGTTCGGTCTGAAGCTTTCTTT.

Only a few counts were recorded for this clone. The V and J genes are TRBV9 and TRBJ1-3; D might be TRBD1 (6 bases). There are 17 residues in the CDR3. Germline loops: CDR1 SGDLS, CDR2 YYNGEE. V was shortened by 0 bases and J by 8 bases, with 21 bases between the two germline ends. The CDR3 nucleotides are TGTGCCAGCAGCGTAGAAAGAGGGACACTTCCGAGGGACACCATATATTTT. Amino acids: CASSVERGTLPRDTIYF.